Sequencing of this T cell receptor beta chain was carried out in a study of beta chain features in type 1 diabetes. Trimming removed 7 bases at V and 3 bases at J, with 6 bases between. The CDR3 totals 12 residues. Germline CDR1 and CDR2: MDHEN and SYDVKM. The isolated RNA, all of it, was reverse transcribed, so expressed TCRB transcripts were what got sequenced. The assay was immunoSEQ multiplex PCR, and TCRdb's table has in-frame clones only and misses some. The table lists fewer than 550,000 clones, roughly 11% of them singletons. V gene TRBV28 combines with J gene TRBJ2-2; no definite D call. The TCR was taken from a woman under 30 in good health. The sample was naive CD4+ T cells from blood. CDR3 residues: CASTDYTGELFF. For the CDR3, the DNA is TGTGCCAGCACAGACTACACCGGGGAGCTGTTTTTT.